The 3 T cell receptor beta chains reported below all come from one sample, sequenced in a study of Tregs in tolerant kidney transplant recipients. The nonmyeloablative bone marrow transplants came from related graft donors, with transient mixed chimerism. Here immunoSEQ multiplex PCR was the method, and the copy in TCRdb shows in-frame clones only, minus some. The data show about 15,000 clones, and the top ten clones hold about 4%. This specimen consisted of CD4+ T cells from blood (PBMCs), obtained 12 months after the transplant. These receptors were obtained from a human patient who received a combined kidney and bone marrow transplant. Among the T cells, some may be from the graft donor.

To note about this clone: Sequencing ends 3 residues short of the CDR3 end; the germline J gene provides the rest. The V and J genes are TRBV11-2 and TRBJ2-7; weak D call: TRBD1 (6 bases). Trimming stripped 11 bases from V and 1 base from J, with 18 bases between. The germline gives CDR1 SGHAT, CDR2 FQNNGV. The CDR3 contains 14 residues. CDR3 DNA (partial): TGTGCCTGCGCCCGGGACACCCATTCCTACGAG. Translation: CACARDTHSYE. The whole CDR3 reads CACARDTHSYEQYF. Full variable domain (missing parts from reference TRBV11-2 and TRBJ2-7): EAGVAQSPRYKIIEKRQSVAFWCNPISGHATLYWYQQILGQGPKLLIQFQNNGVVDDSQLPKDRFSAERLKGVDSTLKIQPAKLEDSAVYLCACARDTHSYEQYFGPGTRLTVT.

Concerning this clone: The read ends 3 residues early relative to the CDR3; the germline J gene fills the gap. The chain uses TRBV19 and TRBJ2-2; possibly TRBD2 for D (6 bases). Trimming left V 7 bases short and J 2 bases short, with 11 bases between. Germline values: CDR1 LNHDA, CDR2 SQIVND (reference sequence). The CDR3 consists of 14 residues. CDR3 protein: CASNIGGNTGELFF. The sequenced CDR3 bases are TGTGCCAGTAATATCGGGGGAAACACCGGGGAG.

Partial CDR3 DNA: TGCAGTGCTCCCAAAGTGGACACAGCG. Its translation is CSAPKVDTA. The whole CDR3 sequence is CSAPKVDTAQYF. The chain employs TRBV20-1 and TRBJ2-3, with D perhaps TRBD1 (5 bases). The read terminates 3 residues ahead of where the CDR3 ends, so the germline J gene completes it. The CDR3 is made up of 12 amino acids. Per germline, CDR1 DFQATT and CDR2 SNEGSKA (reference sequence).